The 2 T cell receptor beta chains presented below share a single source sample, sequenced in a study of cytomegalovirus exposure and HLA in healthy donors. The data were produced by immunoSEQ multiplex PCR, yet TCRdb's version contains in-frame clones alone and is incomplete. The table lists roughly 70,000 clones, 95% to 97% of them singletons. The sequenced sample consisted of PBMCs. Source of these receptors: a woman younger than 35 in good health and CMV-seropositive.

The chain links TRBV10-3 to TRBJ1-1, with 7 nucleotides matching TRBD1. CDR3 length: 13 amino acids. Trimming cost V 9 bases and J 1 base; bases outside gene matches: 5. The V gene's germline CDR1 is ENHRY and CDR2 SYGVKD. The CDR3 DNA reads as TGTGCCATTAAACAGGGGACGAACACTGAAGCTTTCTTT. This sequence encodes CAIKQGTNTEAFF.

V and J are TRBV19 and TRBJ2-7; 10 nucleotides match TRBD2. The CDR3 sequence is 18 residues long. From germline, CDR1 is LNHDA and CDR2 SQIVND (reference sequence). J lost 4 bases, V lost 3 bases, and 15 bases had no gene match. The CDR3 region is CASSILLLTAGGDYEQYF. The CDR3 DNA reads TGTGCCAGTAGTATTTTGTTGTTGACAGCGGGAGGGGATTACGAGCAGTACTTC.